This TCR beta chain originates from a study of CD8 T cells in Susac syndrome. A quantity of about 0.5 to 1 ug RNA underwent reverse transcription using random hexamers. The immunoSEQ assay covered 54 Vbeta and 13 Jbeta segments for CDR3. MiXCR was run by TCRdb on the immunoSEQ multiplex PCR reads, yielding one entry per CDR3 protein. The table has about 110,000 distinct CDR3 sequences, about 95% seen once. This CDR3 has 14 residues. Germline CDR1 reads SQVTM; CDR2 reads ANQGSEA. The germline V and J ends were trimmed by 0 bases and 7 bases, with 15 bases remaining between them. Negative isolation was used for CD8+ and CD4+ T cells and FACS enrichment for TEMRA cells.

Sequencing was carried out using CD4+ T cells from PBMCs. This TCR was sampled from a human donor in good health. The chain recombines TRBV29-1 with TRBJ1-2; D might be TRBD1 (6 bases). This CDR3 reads CSVEEALGAGGYTF. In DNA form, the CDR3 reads TGCAGCGTTGAAGAGGCGCTGGGGGCAGGTGGCTACACCTTC. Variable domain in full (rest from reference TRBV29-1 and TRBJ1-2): SAVISQKPSRDICQRGTSLTIQCQVDSQVTMMFWYRQQPGQSLTLIATANQGSEATYESGFVIDKFPISRPNLTFSTLTVSNMSPEDSSIYLCSVEEALGAGGYTFGSGTRLTVV.